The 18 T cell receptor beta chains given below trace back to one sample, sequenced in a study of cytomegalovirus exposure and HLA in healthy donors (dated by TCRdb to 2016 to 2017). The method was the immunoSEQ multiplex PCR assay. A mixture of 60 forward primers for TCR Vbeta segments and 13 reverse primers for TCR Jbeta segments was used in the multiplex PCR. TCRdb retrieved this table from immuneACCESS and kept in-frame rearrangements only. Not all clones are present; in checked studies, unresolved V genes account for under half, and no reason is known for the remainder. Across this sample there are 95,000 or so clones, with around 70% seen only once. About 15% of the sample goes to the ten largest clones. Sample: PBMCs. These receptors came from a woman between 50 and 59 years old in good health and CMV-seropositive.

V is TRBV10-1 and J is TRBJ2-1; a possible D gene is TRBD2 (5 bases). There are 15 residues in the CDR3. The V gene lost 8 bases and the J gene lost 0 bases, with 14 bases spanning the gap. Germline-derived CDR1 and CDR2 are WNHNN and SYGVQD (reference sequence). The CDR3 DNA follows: TGCGCCAGCTCAACGACTGGGAGCTCCTACAATGAGCAGTTCTTC. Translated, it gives CASSTTGSSYNEQFF.

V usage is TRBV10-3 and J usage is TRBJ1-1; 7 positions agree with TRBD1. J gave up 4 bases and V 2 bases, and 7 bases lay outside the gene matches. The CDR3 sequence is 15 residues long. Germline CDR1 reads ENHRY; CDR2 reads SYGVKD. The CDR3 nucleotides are TGTGCCATCAGTGAGGAGGGCAGGGGGGTCACTGAAGCTTTCTTT. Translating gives CAISEEGRGVTEAFF.

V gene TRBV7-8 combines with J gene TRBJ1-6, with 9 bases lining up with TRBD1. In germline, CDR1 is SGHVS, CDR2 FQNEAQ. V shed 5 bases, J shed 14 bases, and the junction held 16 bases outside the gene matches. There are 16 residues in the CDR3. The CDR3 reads CASSDRGTGRVLALHF. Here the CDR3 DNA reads TGTGCCAGCAGCGATCGCGGGACAGGGAGGGTTCTGGCCCTCCACTTT. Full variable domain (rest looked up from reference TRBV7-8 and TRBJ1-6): GAGVSQSPRYKVAKRGQDVALRCDPISGHVSLFWYQQALGQGPEFLTYFQNEAQLDKSGLPSDRFFAERPEGSVSTLKIQRTQQEDSAVYLCASSDRGTGRVLALHFGNGTRLTVT.

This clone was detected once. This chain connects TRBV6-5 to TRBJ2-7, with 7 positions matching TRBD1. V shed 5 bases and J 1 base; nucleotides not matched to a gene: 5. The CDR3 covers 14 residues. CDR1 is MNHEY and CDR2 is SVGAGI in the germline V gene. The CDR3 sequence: CASSRGPGSYEQYF. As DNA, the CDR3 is TGTGCCAGCAGTAGGGGGCCCGGATCCTACGAGCAGTACTTC.

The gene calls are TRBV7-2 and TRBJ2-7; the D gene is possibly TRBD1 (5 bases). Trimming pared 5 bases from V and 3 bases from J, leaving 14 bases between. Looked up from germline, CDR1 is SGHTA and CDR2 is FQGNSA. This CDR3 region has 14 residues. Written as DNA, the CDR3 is TGTGCCAGCAGCATACAGGTGTCTCTCTACGAGCAGTACTTC. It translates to CASSIQVSLYEQYF.

The CDR3 DNA sequence: TGTGCCAGCTCACCAAGGGGACACCGGTTTGATCAGCCCCAGCATTTT. Translation gives CASSPRGHRFDQPQHF. The chain is built from TRBV18 and TRBJ1-5, with a weak D call TRBD1 (6 bases). Looked up from germline, CDR1 is KGHSH and CDR2 is LQKENI. V lost 2 bases, J lost 5 bases, and 16 bases lay in between. The CDR3 is 16 residues long.

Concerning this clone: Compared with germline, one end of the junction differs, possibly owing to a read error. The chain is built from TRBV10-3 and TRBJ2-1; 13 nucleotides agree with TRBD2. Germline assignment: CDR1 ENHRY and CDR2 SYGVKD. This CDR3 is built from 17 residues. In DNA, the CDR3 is TGTGCCATCAGTGAGTCGACTCCGGGGACTAGCGGGGCGAGTGGGCTCTTC. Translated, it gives CAISESTPGTSGASGLF.

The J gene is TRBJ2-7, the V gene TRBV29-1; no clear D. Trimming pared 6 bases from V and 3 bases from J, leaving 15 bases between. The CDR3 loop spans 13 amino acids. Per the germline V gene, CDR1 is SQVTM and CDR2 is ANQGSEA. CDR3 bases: TGCAGCGTGAGAACAGAAGACCTCTACGAGCAGTACTTC. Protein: CSVRTEDLYEQYF.

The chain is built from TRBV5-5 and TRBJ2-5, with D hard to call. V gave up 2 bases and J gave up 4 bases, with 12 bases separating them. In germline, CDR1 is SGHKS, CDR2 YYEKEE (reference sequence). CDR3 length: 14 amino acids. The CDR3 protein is CASSFPDSAETQYF. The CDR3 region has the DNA TGTGCCAGCAGCTTCCCTGACTCGGCAGAGACCCAGTACTTC.

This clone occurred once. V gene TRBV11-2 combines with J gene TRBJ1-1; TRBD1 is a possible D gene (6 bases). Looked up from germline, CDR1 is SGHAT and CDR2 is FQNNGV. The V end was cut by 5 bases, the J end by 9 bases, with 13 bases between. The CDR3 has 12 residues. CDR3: CASSANDRKAFF. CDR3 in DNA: TGTGCCAGCAGCGCGAACGACAGGAAAGCTTTCTTT.

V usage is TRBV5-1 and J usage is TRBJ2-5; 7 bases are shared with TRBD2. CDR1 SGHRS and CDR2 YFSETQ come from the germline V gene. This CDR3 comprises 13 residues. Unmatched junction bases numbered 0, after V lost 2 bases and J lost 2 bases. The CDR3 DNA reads TGCGCCAGCAGCTTTAGCGGGCAAGAGACCCAGTACTTC. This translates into CASSFSGQETQYF. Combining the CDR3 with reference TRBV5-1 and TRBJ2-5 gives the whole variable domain KAGVTQTPRYLIKTRGQQVTLSCSPISGHRSVSWYQQTPGQGLQFLFEYFSETQRNKGNFPGRFSGRQFSNSRSEMNVSTLELGDSALYLCASSFSGQETQYFGPGTRLLVL.

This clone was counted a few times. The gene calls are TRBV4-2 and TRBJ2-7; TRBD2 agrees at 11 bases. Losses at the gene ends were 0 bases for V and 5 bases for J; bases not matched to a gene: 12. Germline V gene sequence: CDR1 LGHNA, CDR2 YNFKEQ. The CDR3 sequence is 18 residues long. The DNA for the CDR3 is TGTGCCAGCAGCCAAGATCCCCCCACTAGCGGGAGACGGAACGAGCAGTACTTC. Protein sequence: CASSQDPPTSGRRNEQYF.

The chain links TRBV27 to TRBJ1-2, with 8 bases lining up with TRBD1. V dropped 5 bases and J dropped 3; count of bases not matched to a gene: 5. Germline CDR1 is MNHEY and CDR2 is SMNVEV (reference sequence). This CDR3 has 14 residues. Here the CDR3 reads CASSPTGVYYGYTF. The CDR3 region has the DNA TGTGCCAGCAGTCCGACAGGGGTGTACTATGGCTACACCTTC.

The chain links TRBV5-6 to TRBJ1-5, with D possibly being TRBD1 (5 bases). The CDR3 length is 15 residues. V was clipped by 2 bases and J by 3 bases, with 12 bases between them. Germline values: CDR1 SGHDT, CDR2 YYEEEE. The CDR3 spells CASSLFTGNNQPQHF. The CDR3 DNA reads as TGTGCCAGCAGCTTATTCACAGGCAACAATCAGCCCCAGCATTTT.

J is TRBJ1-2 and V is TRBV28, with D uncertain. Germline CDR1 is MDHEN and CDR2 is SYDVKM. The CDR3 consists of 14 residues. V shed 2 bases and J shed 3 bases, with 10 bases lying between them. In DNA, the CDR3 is TGTGCCAGCAGTTTAGGCAGGAACTACTATGGCTACACCTTC. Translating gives CASSLGRNYYGYTF.

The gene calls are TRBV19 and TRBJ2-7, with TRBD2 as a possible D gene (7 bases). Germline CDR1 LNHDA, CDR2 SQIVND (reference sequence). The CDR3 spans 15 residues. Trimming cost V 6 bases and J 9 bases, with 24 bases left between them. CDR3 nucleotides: TGTGCCAGTAGATATCTGTCGGGGGGCAAAGGTGTGCAGTACTTC. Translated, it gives CASRYLSGGKGVQYF.

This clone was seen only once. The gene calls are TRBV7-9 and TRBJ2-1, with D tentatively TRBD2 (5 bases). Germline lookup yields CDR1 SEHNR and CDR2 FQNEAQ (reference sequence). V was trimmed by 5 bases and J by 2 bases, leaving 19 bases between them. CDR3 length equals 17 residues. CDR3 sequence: CASSHYEGLGPYNEQFF. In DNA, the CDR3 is TGTGCCAGCAGCCACTACGAGGGCCTTGGCCCCTACAATGAGCAGTTCTTC.

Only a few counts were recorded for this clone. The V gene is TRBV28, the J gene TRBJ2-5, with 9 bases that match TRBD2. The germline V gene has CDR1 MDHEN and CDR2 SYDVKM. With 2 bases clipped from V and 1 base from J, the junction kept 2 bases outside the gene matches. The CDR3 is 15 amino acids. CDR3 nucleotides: TGTGCCAGCAGTTTACCGACTAGCGGCCAAGAGACCCAGTACTTC. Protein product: CASSLPTSGQETQYF.